This T cell receptor beta chain is drawn from a study of cytotoxic CD8 clonotypes in ibrutinib-treated CLL (dated by TCRdb to the early 2020s). For the wider study: The cohort was composed of some ten relapsed/refractory and roughly 16 treatment-naive patients; IGHV unmutated status was identified in 17 to 18 patients. On average, each sample yielded around 230,000 productive templates and under 95,000 productive rearrangements. Of the approximately 90 people in the trial, some 28 had longitudinal samples available. Response samples were obtained after a median of around 11 months of treatment, with a range of about 6 to 36 months. Cryopreserved peripheral blood mononuclear cells were collected before treatment, at response, and at either disease progression or sustained remission. Partial responses were observed in about 25 patients and complete responses in 2; after a median follow-up of 68 months, remission was maintained in 15 or so patients and progression was observed in about twelve. Patients were still on ibrutinib when every remission and progressive disease sample was collected. General study outcomes and caveats: Public clonotypes were rare and either contracted or stayed stable during treatment, and the rise in clonality at ibrutinib response reflected the expansion of private clonotypes. An increase in clonality was observed at ibrutinib response, with clonality remaining stable during sustained remission and falling back toward baseline at progression. Sampling times were not matched between sustained-remission and progressing patients, and lymph node repertoires were not studied. Baseline clonality was found to be higher than that of age-matched healthy donors and was strongly correlated with circulating CD8+ T-cell counts.

Each clonotype received, on average, around 9.6x coverage in deep resolution sequencing performed on a MiSeq, where the target depth lay between 1 in 1 million and 1 in 200,000 T cells. The immunoSEQ hsTCRB Kit was used to generate TCR beta libraries. As for the authors' bioinformatics: The data were analyzed with ImmunoSEQ Analyzer and ImmunoSEQ Data Assistant, and V, D and J gene assignments followed IMGT definitions. Clonality, with values ranging from 0 to 1, was calculated as one minus the normalized Shannon entropy of productive rearrangement frequencies. Public clonotype analysis was restricted to overrepresented clonotypes comprising at least 0.05% of each patient's repertoire. Around 14 repertoires from age-matched healthy donors, obtained from immuneACCESS, served as clonality controls. This is the immuneACCESS table as TCRdb keeps it, with only in-frame sequences that have V and J called. A part of the clones is gone; compared with another copy, unresolved V genes explain less than half, and the rest is unexplained. The V and J calls and clone size are taken from that table; D and trimming were inferred from the DNA. The sample table contains 90,000 to 95,000 clones; only one count was recorded for 75% to 80% of them. The ten largest account for approximately 25% of the sample.

In regard to this clone: The antigen it recognizes is unknown. Nothing much larger sits one base from this clone, and base qualities are not available.

Explained via the paper, the time point label denotes: approximately 25 months on ibrutinib. For TCR beta library preparation, about 2 micrograms of genomic DNA was extracted from cryopreserved PBMCs. High-throughput TCR beta sequencing was performed on longitudinal blood samples from CLL patients receiving ibrutinib monotherapy. The patients took part in an open-label, single-center phase 2 trial of ibrutinib monotherapy. This sample comprised PBMCs, obtained after 24 months of ibrutinib treatment. The TCR was taken from a human donor with chronic lymphocytic leukemia.

This receptor carries the CDR3 CASSEGSGSNQPQHF. The bases are TGTGCCAGCAGTGAAGGGTCAGGGAGCAATCAGCCCCAGCATTTT. The sequence links TRBV25-1 to TRBJ1-5; the best D guess is TRBD1, with 5 bases matching. The CDR3, cysteine through phenylalanine, is 15 amino acids long. Just the 45-base CDR3 DNA is kept, in frame starting at base 1. From a lookup of the germline V gene, CDR1 and CDR2 are MGHDK and SYGVNS. The germline ends are 9 bases apart after V is trimmed by 2 bases and J by 1 base. The full variable domain, with segments outside the CDR3 supplied by the reference TRBV25-1 and TRBJ1-5 proteins, appears as EADIYQTPRYLVIGTGKKITLECSQTMGHDKMYWYQQDPGMELHLIHYSYGVNSTEKGDLSSESTVSRIRTEHFPLTLESARPSHTSQYLCASSEGSGSNQPQHFGDGTRLSIL.